The rows below give T cell receptor beta chains drawn from one sample of a study of T cells in Graves' hyperthyroidism and ophthalmopathy. TCRdb re-derived calls from the multiplex PCR reads in MiXCR, one entry per CDR3 protein. Of more than 350,000 distinct CDR3 sequences detected, around 15% appear once; the ten largest clones hold roughly 19%. What was sequenced was blood. Receptors were obtained from a woman in her sixties or seventies with Graves' ophthalmopathy. Both conserved end residues are part of each CDR3. A D gene is named only where the DNA matches it firmly. Not every row has a clone size; where given, it reads once, few, many or a size class.

TRBV6-6	TRBJ2-5	TRBD1	few	TGTGCCAGCAGTTACACAAAGGGGACAGGGACGCTCCAAGAGACCCAGTACTTC	CASSYTKGTGTLQETQYF
TRBV2	TRBJ1-5	.	many	TGTGCCAGCAGTGGGGCAGGGCGCAATCAGCCCCAGCATTTT	CASSGAGRNQPQHF
TRBV9	TRBJ2-2	.	few	TGTGCCAGCAGGCCCACTAGCTCTTCGAACACCGGGGAGCTGTTTTTT	CASRPTSSSNTGELFF
TRBV6-1	TRBJ2-5	TRBD2	many	TGTGCCAGCAGCCCTACCGGGACTAGCGCTCGGAGGGAGACCCAGTACTTC	CASSPTGTSARRETQYF
TRBV9	TRBJ2-2	TRBD2	.	TGTGCCAGCAGCGCCGCGGGTAGCGGGAATTTCGCCGGGGAGCTGTTTTTT	CASSAAGSGNFAGELFF
TRBV7-9	TRBJ1-4	.	many	TGTGCCAGCAGCCCCCCGGGAGGAGGGAATGAAAAACTGTTTTTT	CASSPPGGGNEKLFF
TRBV2	TRBJ1-6	.	many	TGTGCCAGCAGTGCCCGGACAGACGTCAACTCACCCCTCCACTTT	CASSARTDVNSPLHF
TRBV7-6	TRBJ2-1	.	.	TGTGCCAGCAGCCCCCGGGACTCCCTTTACAATGAGCAGTTCTTC	CASSPRDSLYNEQFF
TRBV5-1	TRBJ1-1	.	.	TGCGCCAGCAGCCAAGGGATAGCCCCCGGAGCTTTCTTT	CASSQGIAPGAFF
TRBV3-1	TRBJ2-3	.	few	TGTGCCAGCAGCCAAGAGTTAGCGTTTACAGATACGCAGTATTTT	CASSQELAFTDTQYF
TRBV2	TRBJ1-2	.	many	TGTGCCAGCAGTGCTCACGGCAGAGGGGCTAACTATGGCTACACCTTC	CASSAHGRGANYGYTF
TRBV6-1	TRBJ2-3	.	few	TGTGCCAGCTTCGGAAGACAAGCAGATACGCAGTATTTT	CASFGRQADTQYF
TRBV14	TRBJ2-5	.	once	TGTGCCAGCAGCCAAGGTCTCGGCAACTTC	CASSQGLGNF
TRBV19	TRBJ2-3	.	.	TGTGCCAGTACCGCGGGCACAGATACGCAGTATTTT	CASTAGTDTQYF
TRBV12-3/TRBV12-4	TRBJ2-3	TRBD2	many	TGTGCCAGCAGTCCCTTAGCGGGAAGCACAGATACGCAGTATTTT	CASSPLAGSTDTQYF
TRBV2	TRBJ1-2	TRBD1	.	TGTGCCAGCAGTGAAACCCCTGGACAGGTCCCGAGGGATGGCTACACCTTC	CASSETPGQVPRDGYTF
TRBV15	TRBJ2-7	TRBD2	many	TGTGCCACCGGAGGGACTAGCGGGAGCTACGAGCAGTACTTC	CATGGTSGSYEQYF
TRBV3-1	TRBJ2-5	.	many	TGTGCCAGCAGCCAAGGACAGATCCAAGAGACCCAGTACTTC	CASSQGQIQETQYF
TRBV10-3	TRBJ2-2	.	.	TGTGCCATTGCCGGGACGGGGAACACCGGGGAGCTGTTTTTT	CAIAGTGNTGELFF
TRBV20-1	TRBJ2-3	.	many	TGCAGTGCTAGACCTTCAGGGACGATTGGCACAGATACGCAGTATTTT	CSARPSGTIGTDTQYF
TRBV2	TRBJ2-3	TRBD2	many	TGTGCCAGGTCAGGCGAACTAGCGGGAGTTGCAGATACGCAGTATTTT	CARSGELAGVADTQYF
TRBV30	TRBJ1-5	TRBD1	few	TGTGCCTGGAGTGCTCGAGGGGTCCGGACAGGGCTGAGATATAGCAATCAGCCCCAGCATTTT	CAWSARGVRTGLRYSNQPQHF